The 2 T cell receptor beta chains below all came from one sample that was sequenced in a study of beta chain features in type 1 diabetes. Study-wide points: Moderate yet significant TCRB CDR3 shortening was seen in Type 1 diabetes patients in all four CD4+ subsets.

The authors reverse transcribed all of the isolated RNA, so sequencing captured expressed TCRB transcripts. Measured with immunoSEQ multiplex PCR; TCRdb has only the in-frame clones, and not every one. Of about 340,000 clones detected, about 13% appear once; the ten largest clones hold approximately 0.016%. No cognate antigen is known for these TCRs. Sequenced sample: naive CD4+ T cells from blood. These receptors originate from a woman aged 18-30 years with type 1 diabetes.

V gene TRBV11-2 combines with J gene TRBJ2-6; weak D call: TRBD1 (5 bases). V dropped 2 bases and J dropped 0 bases, with 14 bases sitting between them. Germline V gene lookup returns CDR1 SGHAT and CDR2 FQNNGV. The length of the CDR3 is 18 residues. CDR3 region: CASSLRQGQGSGANVLTF. For the CDR3, the DNA is TGTGCCAGCAGCTTACGTCAGGGCCAGGGCTCTGGGGCCAACGTCCTGACTTTC. Using reference TRBV11-2 and TRBJ2-6 for the parts outside the CDR3, the full variable domain is EAGVAQSPRYKIIEKRQSVAFWCNPISGHATLYWYQQILGQGPKLLIQFQNNGVVDDSQLPKDRFSAERLKGVDSTLKIQPAKLEDSAVYLCASSLRQGQGSGANVLTFGAGSRLTVL.

This clone was counted only a few times. The V and J genes are TRBV9 and TRBJ2-7, with 9 bases matching TRBD1. This CDR3 contains 15 residues. Germline-derived CDR1 and CDR2 are SGDLS and YYNGEE. V lost 3 bases and J lost 5; bases outside the gene matches: 9. Here the CDR3 DNA reads TGTGCCAGCAGCGGAAAGGGACAGGGCTGGAACGAGCAGTACTTC. This gives the protein CASSGKGQGWNEQYF.